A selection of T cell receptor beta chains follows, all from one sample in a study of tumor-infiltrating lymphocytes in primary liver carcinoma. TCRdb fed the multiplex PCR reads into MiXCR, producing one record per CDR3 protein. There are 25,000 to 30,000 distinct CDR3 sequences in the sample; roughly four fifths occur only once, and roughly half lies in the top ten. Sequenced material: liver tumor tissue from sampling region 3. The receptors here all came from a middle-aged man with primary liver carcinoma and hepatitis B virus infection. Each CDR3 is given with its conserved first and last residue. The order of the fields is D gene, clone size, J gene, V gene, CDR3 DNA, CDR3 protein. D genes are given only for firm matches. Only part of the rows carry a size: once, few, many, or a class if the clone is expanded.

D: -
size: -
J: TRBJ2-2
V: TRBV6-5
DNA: TGTGCCAGCAGTGGCGACGGCGGCGGGGAGTTGTTTTTT
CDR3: CASSGDGGGELFF

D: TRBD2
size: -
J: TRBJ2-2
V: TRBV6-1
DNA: TGTGCCAGCGGGGGACTACCGGACGAACGCACCGGGGAACTGTTTTTT
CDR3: CASGGLPDERTGELFF

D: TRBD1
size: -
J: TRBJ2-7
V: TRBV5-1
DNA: TGCGCCTGCACGCAGGGGGCGCAGGGCGAGGGGTACTTC
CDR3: CACTQGAQGEGYF

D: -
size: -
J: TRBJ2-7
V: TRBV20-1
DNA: TGCAGTGCTCATCTCAAAGAAGGCTGGGGCGGGAAGGGCTACGAGCAGTACTTC
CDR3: CSAHLKEGWGGKGYEQYF

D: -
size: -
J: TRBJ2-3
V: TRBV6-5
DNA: TGTGTCAGCAGTTACGGGGGGCTAAGTACAGATACGCAGTATTTT
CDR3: CVSSYGGLSTDTQYF

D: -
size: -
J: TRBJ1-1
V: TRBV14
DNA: TGTACCAGCACCCTTCGCCGAGAGGGCACTGAAGCTTTCTTT
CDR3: CTSTLRREGTEAFF

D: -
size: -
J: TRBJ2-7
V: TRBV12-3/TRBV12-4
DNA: TGTGCCAGCAGTCGAGGGACGGACTCAACCCACGAGCAGTACTTC
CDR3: CASSRGTDSTHEQYF

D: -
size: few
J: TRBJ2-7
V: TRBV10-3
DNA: TGTGTCATCACCAAACGATCGGGACTCGCGGGAAGGTTCTCCTACGAGCAGTACTTC
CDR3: CVITKRSGLAGRFSYEQYF

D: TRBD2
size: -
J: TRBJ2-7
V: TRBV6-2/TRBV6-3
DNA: TGTGCCACCCGGGCTGGCGGGAGATACGGGCAGTACTTC
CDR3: CATRAGGRYGQYF

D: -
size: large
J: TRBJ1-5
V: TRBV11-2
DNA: TGTGCCAGCAGCCAGCAGAGCAATCAGCCCCAGCATTTT
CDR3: CASSQQSNQPQHF

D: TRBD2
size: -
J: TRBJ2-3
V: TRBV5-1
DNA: TGCGCCAGCAGCTTGGGAGCGGGGTATTGGGAAAATACGCAGTATTTT
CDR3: CASSLGAGYWENTQYF

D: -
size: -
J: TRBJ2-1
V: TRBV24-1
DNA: TGCGCCACCAGTGATTCCGCCGGGACAAGTTACAATGGGCAGTTCTTC
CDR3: CATSDSAGTSYNGQFF

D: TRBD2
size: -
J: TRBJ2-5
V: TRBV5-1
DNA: TGCGCCAGCAGCGTGACTAGCGGGAGTAACGAGGAGACCCAGTACTTC
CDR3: CASSVTSGSNEETQYF

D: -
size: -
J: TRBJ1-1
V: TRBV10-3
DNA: TGTGCCATCAGTGAGTTGCCGGGCGGGACTGAGGTTTTCTTT
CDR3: CAISELPGGTEVFF

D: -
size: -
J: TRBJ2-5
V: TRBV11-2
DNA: TGTGCCAGCAGCTTAGCGAGGCTAGTCCTGGGAGATAAAGAGACCCAGTACTTC
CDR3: CASSLARLVLGDKETQYF

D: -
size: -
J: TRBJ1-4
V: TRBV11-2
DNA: TGTGCAAGCAGAAAGACTCTAGGAGGAACAAATGAAAAACTGTTTTTT
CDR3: CASRKTLGGTNEKLFF

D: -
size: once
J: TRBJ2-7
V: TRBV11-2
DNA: TGTGCCAGCAGCTTCATACGGGGGGCCATACATAACGAACTGTACTTC
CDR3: CASSFIRGAIHNELYF

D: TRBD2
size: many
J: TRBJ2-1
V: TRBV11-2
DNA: TGTGCCAGCAGCCTGCCCCCGGGACTAGCGGGTTACAATGAGCAGTTCTTC
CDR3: CASSLPPGLAGYNEQFF

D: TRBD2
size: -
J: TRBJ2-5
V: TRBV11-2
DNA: TGTGTCAGCAACCAAACCCCTGGCGGGGGGAAGGAGACCCAGTACTTC
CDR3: CVSNQTPGGGKETQYF

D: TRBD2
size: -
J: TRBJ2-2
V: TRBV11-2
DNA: TGTGCCAGCAGCTCTAGCGGGAGTGCCCCCGGGGAGCTGTTTTTT
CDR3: CASSSSGSAPGELFF

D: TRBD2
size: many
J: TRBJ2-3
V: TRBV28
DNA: TGTGCCAGCAGCCGGGGACTAGCGGGAGGGGATTTGGGTACAGATACGCAGTATTTT
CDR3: CASSRGLAGGDLGTDTQYF

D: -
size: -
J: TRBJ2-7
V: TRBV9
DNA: TGTGTCAGCAGCGCCGGGACACGTGATTACGAGCAGTGCTTC
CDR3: CVSSAGTRDYEQCF

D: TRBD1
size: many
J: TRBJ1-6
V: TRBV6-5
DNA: TGTGCCAGCAGTTGGGGAACAGGGGGAGCCCTCCACTTT
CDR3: CASSWGTGGALHF

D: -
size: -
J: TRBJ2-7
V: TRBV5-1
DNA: TGCGCCAGCACGCAGGGGACGCAGAGCGAGCAGTACTTC
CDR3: CASTQGTQSEQYF

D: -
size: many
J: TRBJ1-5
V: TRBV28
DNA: TGTGCCACCAGGTGGGGCTCGGATGGTCCCCAGCATTTT
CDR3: CATRWGSDGPQHF

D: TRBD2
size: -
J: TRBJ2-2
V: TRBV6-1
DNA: TGTGCCAGCGGGGGACTAGCGGACGAATGCACCGGGGAGCTGTTTTTC
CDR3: CASGGLADECTGELFF